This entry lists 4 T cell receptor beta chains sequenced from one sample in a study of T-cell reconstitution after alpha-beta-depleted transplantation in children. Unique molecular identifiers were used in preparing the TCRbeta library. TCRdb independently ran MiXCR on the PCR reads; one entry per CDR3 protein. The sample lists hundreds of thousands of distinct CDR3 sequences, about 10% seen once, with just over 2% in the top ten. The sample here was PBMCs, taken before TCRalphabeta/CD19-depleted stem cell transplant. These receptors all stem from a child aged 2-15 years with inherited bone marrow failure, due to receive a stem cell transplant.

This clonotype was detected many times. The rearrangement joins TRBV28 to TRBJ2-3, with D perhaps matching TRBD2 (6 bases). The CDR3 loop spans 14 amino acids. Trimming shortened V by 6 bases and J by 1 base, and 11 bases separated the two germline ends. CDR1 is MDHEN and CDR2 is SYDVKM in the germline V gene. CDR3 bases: TGTGCCAGCAGATCCCCGGGGGGCACAGATACGCAGTATTTT. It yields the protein CASRSPGGTDTQYF.

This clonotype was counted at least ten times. The CDR3 DNA sequence: TGTGCCAGCAGTTCCGCCTCAGCGGGAGGGATAGAGACCCAGTACTTC. Its translation: CASSSASAGGIETQYF. The chain recombines TRBV6-2 or TRBV6-3 with TRBJ2-5; TRBD2 agrees at 10 bases. The junction had 9 bases not matched to a gene; V was cut back by 4 bases and J by 4 bases. The CDR3 is 16 amino acids. Germline CDR1 reads MNHEY; CDR2 reads SVGEGT.

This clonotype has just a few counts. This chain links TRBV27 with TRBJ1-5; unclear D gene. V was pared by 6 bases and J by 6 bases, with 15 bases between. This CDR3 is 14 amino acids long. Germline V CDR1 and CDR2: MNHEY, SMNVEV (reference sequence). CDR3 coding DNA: TGTGCCAGCAGGATGCGGGCTGGCGGTCAGCCCCAGCATTTT. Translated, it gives CASRMRAGGQPQHF.

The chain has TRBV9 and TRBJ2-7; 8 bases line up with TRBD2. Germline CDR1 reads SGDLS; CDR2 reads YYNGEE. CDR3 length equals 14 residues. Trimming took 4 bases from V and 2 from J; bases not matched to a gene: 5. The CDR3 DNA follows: TGTGCCAGCAGCTCGGGACTAGGGGCCTACGAGCAGTACTTC. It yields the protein CASSSGLGAYEQYF.